These 27 T cell receptor beta chains came from one sample sequenced in a study of blood T cell repertoires in COVID-19. Using immunoSEQ multiplex PCR, the repertoire was profiled, and TCRdb retains in-frame clones only, with some absent. The table shows roughly 110,000 clones, with more than 70% occurring only once. The sample comprised peripheral blood. Receptors originate from a man aged 70-80 years with acute or convalescent COVID-19.

This clone was counted only a few times. V gene TRBV18 combines with J gene TRBJ1-1; 7 positions match TRBD1. J gave up 4 bases and V 8 bases, and 13 bases lay outside the gene matches. Germline V gene sequence: CDR1 KGHSH, CDR2 LQKENI. This CDR3 spans 15 amino acids. The DNA for the CDR3 is TGTGCCAGCGAACTGGGAACAGGGGCTAGCACTGAAGCTTTCTTT. It translates to CASELGTGASTEAFF.

Only one count was recorded for this clone. V usage is TRBV6-5 and J usage is TRBJ2-3; a weak D match, TRBD1 (6 bases). Per germline, CDR1 MNHEY and CDR2 SVGAGI. The V end lost 0 bases, the J end lost 4 bases, and 14 bases lay between the germline ends. There are 16 residues in the CDR3. The CDR3 loop reads CASSYSEAGEPDTQYF. CDR3 bases: TGTGCCAGCAGTTACTCTGAGGCAGGGGAGCCAGATACGCAGTATTTT.

The chain is built from TRBV5-1 and TRBJ2-7, with TRBD1 matching over 11 bases. The CDR3 is made up of 16 amino acids. Germline V CDR1 and CDR2: SGHRS, YFSETQ. J was trimmed by 2 bases and V by 0 bases; bases with no gene match: 4. The CDR3 nucleotides are TGCGCCAGCAGCTTGGGAGGGACAGGGGGAGCCTACGAGCAGTACTTC. Its translation: CASSLGGTGGAYEQYF.

This clone was seen a few times. The chain is built from TRBV10-3 and TRBJ1-5; D remains unclear. The V gene lost 5 bases and the J gene lost 3 bases, with 11 bases spanning the gap. Germline V gene sequence: CDR1 ENHRY, CDR2 SYGVKD. CDR3 size: 14 residues. The CDR3 loop is CAISNAGPNQPQHF. In nucleotides, the CDR3 is TGTGCCATCAGTAACGCGGGCCCCAATCAGCCCCAGCATTTT.

The rearrangement uses TRBV4-3 and TRBJ2-3, with 15 bases matching TRBD2. CDR1 and CDR2 from the germline V gene are LGHNA and YSLEER. The CDR3 has 18 amino acids. With 4 bases clipped from V and 6 bases from J, the junction kept 11 bases outside the gene matches. The CDR3 region is CASSLGLAGGPESDTQYF. CDR3 DNA sequence: TGCGCCAGCAGCCTTGGACTAGCGGGGGGGCCGGAATCGGATACGCAGTATTTT.

The chain recombines TRBV3-1 (or the pseudogene TRBV3-2) with TRBJ2-7; TRBD2 matches at 9 bases. This CDR3 region has 14 residues. The germline V gene has CDR1 LGHDT and CDR2 YNNKEL (reference sequence). J was trimmed by 2 bases and V by 5 bases; bases with no gene match: 4. The CDR3: CASSSSGVPYEQYF. The CDR3 nucleotides are TGTGCCAGCAGCTCTAGCGGGGTCCCCTACGAGCAGTACTTC.

The CDR3: CASMGGQAEAFF. CDR3 bases: TGTGCCAGCATGGGAGGGCAAGCTGAAGCTTTCTTT. The genes are TRBV25-1 and TRBJ1-1; D is uncertain. Germline lookup yields CDR1 MGHDK and CDR2 SYGVNS. The CDR3 is 12 amino acids. Trimming removed 7 bases at V and 6 bases at J, with 12 bases between.

This clone was detected a few times. This chain links TRBV27 with TRBJ1-2; 8 bases agree with TRBD1. This CDR3 has 15 amino acids. CDR1 is MNHEY and CDR2 is SMNVEV in the germline V gene (reference sequence). J gave up 4 bases and V 5 bases, and 9 bases lay outside the gene matches. CDR3 in DNA: TGTGCCAGCAGTCACCAAGGACAGGGAACCTATGGCTACACCTTC. Protein: CASSHQGQGTYGYTF.

This rearrangement joins TRBV5-1 to TRBJ2-7, with TRBD1 matching over 11 bases. The V and J ends lost 8 bases and 4 bases, in that order; junction bases with no gene match: 8. This CDR3 region has 14 residues. Germline V gene data show CDR1 as SGHRS and CDR2 as YFSETQ. CDR3 protein: CASHTGTGGYEQYF. DNA for the CDR3: TGCGCCAGTCACACCGGGACAGGGGGTTACGAGCAGTACTTC.

The J gene is TRBJ1-5, the V gene TRBV6-1; TRBD1 aligns across 10 bases. This CDR3 spans 18 amino acids. Germline V gives CDR1 MNHNS, CDR2 SASEGT. V was clipped by 2 bases and J by 6 bases; unmatched bases: 13. The CDR3 protein is CASSERDRGVSFAQPQHF. CDR3 sequence (DNA): TGTGCCAGCAGTGAAAGGGACAGGGGAGTTTCTTTCGCTCAGCCCCAGCATTTT.

The genes are TRBV6-5 and TRBJ2-5; TRBD1 matches 7 bases. Trimming took 8 bases from V and 0 from J; bases not matched to a gene: 9. Germline-derived CDR1 and CDR2 are MNHEY and SVGAGI. CDR3 length: 15 amino acids. The CDR3 region is CASSWTGGDQETQYF. CDR3 DNA: TGTGCCAGCTCCTGGACAGGTGGGGACCAAGAGACCCAGTACTTC.

This clone has a count of ten or more. This chain links TRBV2 with TRBJ1-6, with no clear D. This CDR3 is 14 amino acids long. The V and J ends lost 3 bases and 6 bases respectively, with 9 bases between them. Germline lookup yields CDR1 SNHLY and CDR2 FYNNEI. The CDR3: CASSEESSNSPLHF. CDR3 in DNA: TGTGCCAGCAGTGAGGAGAGCTCTAATTCACCCCTCCACTTT.

This CDR3 is CASSEGRDNSPLHF. CDR3 sequence (DNA): TGTGCCAGCAGTGAAGGTAGAGATAATTCACCCCTCCACTTT. The V and J genes are TRBV2 and TRBJ1-6; D is ambiguous. CDR1 and CDR2 (germline): SNHLY, FYNNEI. The V end lost 1 base, the J end lost 5 bases, and 6 bases lay between the germline ends. The CDR3 is 14 amino acids.

The rearrangement links TRBV18 to TRBJ2-5; D is possibly TRBD1 (6 bases). Germline loops: CDR1 KGHSH, CDR2 LQKENI. Trimming removed 6 bases from V and 0 bases from J, with 17 bases in between. The CDR3 covers 16 residues. CDR3 in amino acids: CASSLGQSLYQETQYF. Written as DNA, the CDR3 is TGTGCCAGCTCTCTAGGACAGTCCTTGTACCAAGAGACCCAGTACTTC.

This chain links TRBV2 with TRBJ2-1; TRBD2 matches 12 bases. CDR1 and CDR2 from the germline V gene are SNHLY and FYNNEI. Trimming took 6 bases from V and 0 from J; bases not matched to a gene: 3. This CDR3 region has 16 residues. In DNA, the CDR3 is TGTGCCAGCAGAACTAGCGGGGGGCTCTCCTACAATGAGCAGTTCTTC. Translating gives CASRTSGGLSYNEQFF. Full variable domain (rest looked up from reference TRBV2 and TRBJ2-1): EPEVTQTPSHQVTQMGQEVILRCVPISNHLYFYWYRQILGQKVEFLVSFYNNEISEKSEIFDDQFSVERPDGSNFTLKIRSTKLEDSAMYFCASRTSGGLSYNEQFFGPGTRLTVL.

The chain couples TRBV24-1 to TRBJ1-1; 10 nucleotides agree with TRBD1. After removal of 2 bases from V and 3 bases from J, the junction contained 20 bases not matched to a gene. The CDR3 runs to 21 residues. Germline CDR1 reads KGHDR; CDR2 reads SFDVKD. The CDR3 DNA follows: TGTGCCACCAGTGATTACCGGGACAGGGGTTCTCGTATTTCGGAGGACACTGAAGCTTTCTTT. Amino acid sequence: CATSDYRDRGSRISEDTEAFF.

The chain carries TRBV9 and TRBJ1-3; TRBD1 might be the D (5 bases). Germline V CDR1 and CDR2: SGDLS, YYNGEE. The CDR3 is 16 amino acids. V lost 3 bases to trimming and J lost 2 bases, with 15 bases between them. CDR3 sequence reads: CASSDRQFVAGNTIYF. Here the CDR3 DNA reads TGTGCCAGCAGCGACCGACAGTTTGTGGCTGGAAACACCATATATTTT.

The chain joins TRBV7-6 to TRBJ2-7; D possibly corresponds to TRBD2 (6 bases). The V and J ends lost 5 bases and 3 bases respectively, with 14 bases between them. The length of the CDR3 is 14 residues. In germline, CDR1 is SGHVS, CDR2 FNYEAQ. In DNA, the CDR3 is TGTGCCAGCAGCCCCTCGGGACTTCTCTACGAGCAGTACTTC. Amino acids: CASSPSGLLYEQYF.

A single count supports this clone. The chain combines TRBV3-1 (or the pseudogene TRBV3-2) with TRBJ2-7, with no clear D. In germline, CDR1 is LGHDT, CDR2 YNNKEL (reference sequence). The CDR3 runs to 12 residues. The germline V and J ends were trimmed by 4 bases and 4 bases, with 8 bases remaining between them. CDR3 protein: CASSPAGYEQYF. CDR3 DNA sequence: TGTGCCAGCAGCCCGGCCGGGTACGAGCAGTACTTC.

This chain links TRBV29-1 with TRBJ1-2; D perhaps matches TRBD1 (6 bases). The CDR3 has 11 amino acids. With 3 bases removed from V and 8 bases from J, the gap between germline ends came to 10 bases. From germline, CDR1 is SQVTM and CDR2 ANQGSEA. The CDR3 bases are TGCAGCGTTGACACAGGGTGGGGCTACACCTTC. This codes for CSVDTGWGYTF.

V gene TRBV5-6 combines with J gene TRBJ1-1, with TRBD1 as a possible D gene (5 bases). In germline, CDR1 is SGHDT, CDR2 YYEEEE. The CDR3 has 15 amino acids. Trimming left V 0 bases short and J 4 bases short, with 13 bases between. CDR3 nucleotide sequence: TGTGCCAGCAGCTTGGATCTAATCGGGGGCACTGAAGCTTTCTTT. Translation: CASSLDLIGGTEAFF.

V usage is TRBV4-2 and J usage is TRBJ2-1, with 7 bases identical to TRBD2. V lost 3 bases to trimming and J lost 5 bases; unmatched junction nucleotides: 10. This CDR3 is 16 amino acids long. CDR1 is LGHNA and CDR2 is YNFKEQ in the germline V gene. CDR3 region: CASSHDRDYPHNEQFF. DNA of the CDR3: TGTGCCAGCAGCCACGACCGGGACTATCCCCACAATGAGCAGTTCTTC.

There are a few counts of this clone. The chain recombines TRBV19 with TRBJ1-1; 7 nucleotides agree with TRBD1. CDR1 is LNHDA, CDR2 SQIVND, per germline (reference sequence). This CDR3 spans 14 amino acids. Trimming removed 5 bases from V and 3 bases from J; junction bases left unmatched: 6. The CDR3 loop reads CASSSRQGYTEAFF. DNA of the CDR3: TGTGCCAGTAGTTCGCGACAGGGATACACTGAAGCTTTCTTT. Using reference TRBV19 and TRBJ1-1 for the parts outside the CDR3, the full variable domain is DGGITQSPKYLFRKEGQNVTLSCEQNLNHDAMYWYRQDPGQGLRLIYYSQIVNDFQKGDIAEGYSVSREKKESFPLTVTSAQKNPTAFYLCASSSRQGYTEAFFGQGTRLTVV.

The J gene is TRBJ2-7, the V gene TRBV6-5; maybe TRBD1 (6 bases). Looked up from germline, CDR1 is MNHEY and CDR2 is SVGAGI. With 6 bases removed from V and 2 bases from J, the gap between germline ends came to 17 bases. CDR3 size: 15 residues. The CDR3 reads CASRAKQGATYEQYF. CDR3 bases: TGTGCCAGCAGAGCAAAACAGGGTGCGACCTACGAGCAGTACTTC.

The chain carries TRBV4-1 and TRBJ1-1, with D hard to call. With 0 bases removed from V and 1 base from J, the gap between germline ends came to 9 bases. Germline-derived CDR1 and CDR2 are MGHRA and YSYEKL. This CDR3 contains 15 residues. In DNA, the CDR3 is TGCGCCAGCAGCCAAGATCCACTCCAGAACACTGAAGCTTTCTTT. Its translation is CASSQDPLQNTEAFF.

The gene calls are TRBV11-2 and TRBJ2-2; no clear D gene. Germline V lookup: CDR1 SGHAT, CDR2 FQNNGV. The CDR3 length is 16 residues. Between the trimmed V and J ends, which lost 2 bases and 5 bases, there was a span of 15 bases. In DNA, the CDR3 is TGTGCCAGCAGCTTACATCAGCGCAGCCCGACCGGGGAGCTGTTTTTT. Protein sequence: CASSLHQRSPTGELFF.

The chain carries TRBV19 and TRBJ1-2; D uncertain. Deletions cut 5 bases from V and 4 bases from J, with 11 bases between. This CDR3 has 13 residues. Per the germline V gene, CDR1 is LNHDA and CDR2 is SQIVND (reference sequence). Written as DNA, the CDR3 is TGTGCCAGTAGTCTCGACATAAGCTATGGCTACACCTTC. Amino acid sequence: CASSLDISYGYTF.